This TCR beta chain was sequenced for a study of tumor-infiltrating lymphocytes in localized non-small cell lung cancer. Across the whole study: Resected tumor was paired with non-adjacent uninvolved lung from the same patient. Study-wide results and limits: IM1 and IM2 tumors showed no difference in T-cell fraction.

V shed 2 bases and J shed 3 bases, with 5 bases lying between them. CDR1 is MNHNY, CDR2 SVGAGI, per germline (reference sequence). The CDR3 runs to 12 residues. A remark on this clone: The target antigen is unknown.

Measured with immunoSEQ multiplex PCR; TCRdb has only the in-frame clones, and not every one. This sample has approximately 24,000 clones, with about three fifths found just once. This TCR derives from a human donor with non-small cell lung cancer. This chain joins TRBV6-6 and TRBJ2-7; D is unresolved. The specimen was lung tumor tissue. CDR3 sequence: CASSYMGYEQYF. The CDR3 DNA reads as TGTGCCAGCAGTTACATGGGCTACGAGCAGTACTTC.